This TCR beta chain was recovered during a study of blood T cell repertoires in COVID-19. Study summary: In each case, the material was cDNA or gDNA derived from T cells, B-cell-depleted T cells, or PBMCs.

Some clones are missing from TCRdb's copy, which holds only in-frame ones; the method was immunoSEQ multiplex PCR. The table includes about 280,000 clones, about 85% detected once. Germline CDR1 and CDR2: MNHEY and SVGAGI. This CDR3 spans 16 amino acids. V shed 0 bases and J shed 4 bases, with 14 bases lying between them. The sequence came from a woman aged 45-59 years who had recovered from COVID-19. This chain uses TRBV6-5 with TRBJ2-3; D is ambiguous. Sequencing input: peripheral blood. In DNA, the CDR3 is TGTGCCAGCAGTTACTCGTTGGCCCGTACCGCAGATACGCAGTATTTT. It encodes CASSYSLARTADTQYF.